This TCR beta chain originates from a study of blood T cells in healthy people across ages. Through a sample-barcoded 5' primer and a J-beta primer mix, a second PCR was run for 7 to 11 cycles. Every cDNA was tagged by a template-switch adaptor with 12 random nucleotides. TCRdb recomputed calls from the 5' RACE reads with MiXCR, one row per CDR3 protein. The sample yields 950,000 to 1,200,000 distinct CDR3 sequences, 35% to 40% seen once. General study points: Estimates of total diversity, which came from one million sequenced T cells, were considered to be underestimates. What prevented conclusive comparison of naive and antigen-experienced cells was that PBMCs were unsorted. Observed TCR beta diversity per million T cells went down as age went up. This fall followed a roughly linear course with age.

This CDR3 has 12 amino acids. V lost 2 bases and J lost 11, with 12 bases in between. Germline V gene lookup returns CDR1 SGHAT and CDR2 FQDESV (reference sequence). On this clonotype itself: Antigen specificity is unknown.

The V gene is TRBV11-1, the J gene TRBJ2-5; tentatively, D is TRBD2 (5 bases). The sequenced sample consisted of blood. The receptor was isolated from a man aged 18 to 30 in good health. As DNA, the CDR3 is TGTGCCAGCAGCTTAATGGGGAGAGGGCAGTACTTC. Its protein product is CASSLMGRGQYF.